This TCR beta chain was captured in a study of blood T cell repertoires in COVID-19. V was clipped by 3 bases and J by 1 base; unmatched bases: 8. The germline V gene has CDR1 MNHEY and CDR2 SMNVEV (reference sequence). The CDR3 runs to 17 residues. Measured with immunoSEQ multiplex PCR; TCRdb has only the in-frame clones, and not every one. This sample has a few hundred thousand clones, with about 90% found just once. Seattle-derived patients entered the study during active infection and were followed longitudinally. V and J are TRBV27 and TRBJ1-1, with 10 bases aligning to TRBD1. The receptor comes from a woman aged 45-65 years with COVID-19, enrolled during active disease. What was sequenced was peripheral blood. The CDR3 region has the DNA TGTGCCAGCAGTTTTGGACGGACAGGGGGTCAGAACACTGAAGCTTTCTTT. Translated, it gives CASSFGRTGGQNTEAFF.